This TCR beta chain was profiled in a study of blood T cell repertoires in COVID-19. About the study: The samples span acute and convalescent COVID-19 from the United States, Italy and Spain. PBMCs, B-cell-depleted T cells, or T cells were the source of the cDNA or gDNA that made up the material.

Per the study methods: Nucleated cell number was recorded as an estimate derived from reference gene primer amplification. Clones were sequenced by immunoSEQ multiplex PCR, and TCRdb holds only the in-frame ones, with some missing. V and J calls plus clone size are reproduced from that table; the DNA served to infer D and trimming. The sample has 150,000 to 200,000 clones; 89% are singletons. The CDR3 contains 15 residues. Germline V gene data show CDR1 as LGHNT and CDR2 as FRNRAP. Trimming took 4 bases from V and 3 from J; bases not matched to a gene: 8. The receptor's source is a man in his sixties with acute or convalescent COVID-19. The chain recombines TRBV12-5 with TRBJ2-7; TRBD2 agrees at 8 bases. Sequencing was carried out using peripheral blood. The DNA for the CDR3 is TGTGCTAGTGGTTCTAACCCGGGACTAGTCTACGAGCAGTACTTC. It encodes CASGSNPGLVYEQYF.